This T cell receptor beta chain was sequenced in a study of tissue T cells after allogeneic stem cell transplantation. Study findings and constraints: Across patients, clones rarely overlapped, yet motif clusters were shared tissue-specifically. Tissue-detected TCR repertoire was only partly captured by blood and spleen T cells.

TCRbeta CDR3 was sequenced at survey depth with template counts. Profiled with immunoSEQ multiplex PCR; TCRdb holds only in-frame clones, not every one. The profile covers some 45,000 clones, with 92% appearing a single time and about 4% taken by the ten largest. V gave up 6 bases and J gave up 3 bases, with 9 bases separating them. This CDR3 is built from 12 residues. Germline V gene lookup returns CDR1 MRHNA and CDR2 SNTAGT. With respect to this clone: Its antigen remains unknown.

This sequence joins TRBV6-4 and TRBJ2-7, with D unresolved. The sample here was blood, taken before transplantation. This receptor was identified in a woman between 35 and 75 years old who later had graft-versus-host disease after an allogeneic stem cell transplant. The CDR3 reads CASSPALYEQYF. In DNA form, the CDR3 reads TGTGCCAGCAGCCCCGCCCTCTACGAGCAGTACTTC.